The clone carrying this T cell receptor (beta chain) was seen only a few times. Its antigen is undetermined. This sample was included in a study of identical twins. cDNA carried unique molecular identifiers, and a universal primer site was added by template switching. Each CDR3 protein is one row after TCRdb ran MiXCR on the 5' RACE reads. The top ten hold approximately 1.6% of the sample, which has 690,000 or so distinct CDR3 sequences, 5.5% to 6.5% seen once. Findings and caveats of the study: The presence of invariant MAIT and iNKT cells could partly confound analyses of zero-insertion sequences.

V was shortened by 5 bases and J by 0 bases, with 10 bases between the two germline ends. Germline V CDR1 and CDR2: SEHNR, FQNEAQ (reference sequence). This CDR3 spans 14 amino acids. This TCR came from a man aged 18-30 years in good health. Source material: naive T cells sorted from blood. J is TRBJ2-5 and V is TRBV7-9; D is tentatively TRBD1 or TRBD2 (5 bases each). For the CDR3, the DNA is TGTGCCAGCAGCGCCCGGGGCTACCAAGAGACCCAGTACTTC. It translates to CASSARGYQETQYF.